What follows are 25 T cell receptor beta chains derived from one specimen sequenced in a study of cytomegalovirus exposure and HLA in healthy donors. PCR primers comprised 60 Vbeta and 13 Jbeta primers. TCRdb keeps only in-frame clones here, not all; method: immunoSEQ multiplex PCR. The sample lists roughly 150,000 clones, approximately 82% occurring once. The sample taken for sequencing was PBMCs. These receptors all stem from a man aged 18 to 30 in good health and CMV-seropositive.

The CDR3 DNA is TGTGCCTGGAAAGGGGACAGGGTCCGAGGGTCGTCCTACGAGCAGTACTTC. Translating gives CAWKGDRVRGSSYEQYF. This chain joins TRBV30 and TRBJ2-7, with 9 bases lining up with TRBD1. The ends lost 4 bases at V and 1 base at J; junction bases unmatched: 14. Germline values: CDR1 GTSNPN, CDR2 SVGIG (reference sequence). The CDR3 totals 17 residues.

The chain is built from TRBV5-5 and TRBJ2-1, with TRBD2 matching over 8 bases. The CDR3 has 16 residues. J was trimmed by 10 bases and V by 4 bases; bases with no gene match: 16. Germline-derived CDR1 and CDR2 are SGHKS and YYEKEE (reference sequence). The CDR3 DNA follows: TGTGCCAGCAGCGCCAGCGGGAGCAGGGCCCGCTTAGAGCAGTTCTTC. It translates to CASSASGSRARLEQFF.

The chain joins TRBV7-3 to TRBJ2-1; D unclear. This CDR3 region has 13 residues. Germline V gene sequence: CDR1 SGHTA, CDR2 FQGTGA. Trimming cost V 5 bases and J 7 bases, with 12 bases left between them. CDR3 nucleotide sequence: TGTGCCAGCAGCGAATTCGTACGGAATGAGCAGTTCTTC. This encodes CASSEFVRNEQFF. The full variable domain, in which reference TRBV7-3 and TRBJ2-1 provide the parts outside the CDR3, is GAGVSQTPSNKVTEKGKYVELRCDPISGHTALYWYRQSLGQGPEFLIYFQGTGAADDSGLPNDRFFAVRPEGSVSTLKIQRTERGDSAVYLCASSEFVRNEQFFGPGTRLTVL.

This clone was counted only a few times. At one end the junction does not follow the germline gene, possibly because of a read error. This chain uses TRBV7-7 with TRBJ2-2; D is possibly TRBD2 (6 bases). Germline V lookup: CDR1 SSHAT, CDR2 FNYEAQ (reference sequence). This CDR3 contains 15 residues. This chain's CDR3 is CASSPAGSVVGELFF. In nucleotides, the CDR3 is TGTGCTAGCAGCCCCGCCGGGAGTGTGGTCGGGGAGCTGTTTTTT.

This clone has only a few counts. The chain carries TRBV6-6 and TRBJ2-7, with 11 bases lining up with TRBD2. Per the germline V gene, CDR1 is MNHNY and CDR2 is SVGAGI (reference sequence). The CDR3 is 15 amino acids. Unmatched junction bases numbered 8, after V lost 5 bases and J lost 5 bases. The CDR3 sequence: CASSPGTSGLHEQYF. CDR3 nucleotides: TGTGCCAGCAGTCCCGGGACTAGCGGTCTCCACGAGCAGTACTTC.

The V call is TRBV9, the J call TRBJ2-3; D may be TRBD2 (6 bases). V was cut by 3 bases and J by 0 bases, with 8 bases left in between. The CDR3 sequence is 14 residues long. Germline-derived CDR1 and CDR2 are SGDLS and YYNGEE. CDR3 sequence: CASSDRESTDTQYF. The CDR3 nucleotides are TGTGCCAGCAGCGACCGGGAGAGCACAGATACGCAGTATTTT.

The table lists this clone with a count of one. V gene TRBV4-1 combines with J gene TRBJ1-6; no reliable D call. Looked up from germline, CDR1 is MGHRA and CDR2 is YSYEKL. The CDR3 sequence is 15 residues long. Trimming stripped 1 base from V and 5 bases from J, with 9 bases between. CDR3 sequence (DNA): TGCGCCAGCAGCCAAGGGCCTACTAATAATTCACCCCTCCACTTT. Its protein product is CASSQGPTNNSPLHF.

The chain joins TRBV5-1 to TRBJ2-7; weak D call: TRBD1 (5 bases). V gave up 4 bases and J gave up 0 bases, with 11 bases separating them. This CDR3 spans 14 amino acids. CDR1 and CDR2 (germline): SGHRS, YFSETQ. The CDR3 bases are TGCGCCAGCAGCCCGGACACAAGCTCCTACGAGCAGTACTTC. Translating gives CASSPDTSSYEQYF.

The CDR3 DNA sequence: TGTGCCGGCGGGACTAGGGGTGAGCAGTTCTTC. It encodes CAGGTRGEQFF. The chain couples TRBV30 to TRBJ2-1; 8 nucleotides align to TRBD2. This CDR3 spans 11 amino acids. J was trimmed by 9 bases and V by 8 bases; bases with no gene match: 6. Germline V gene data show CDR1 as GTSNPN and CDR2 as SVGIG (reference sequence).

This clone is a singleton in its sample. The chain's CDR3 is CASSLEPTTNEKLFF. In DNA, the CDR3 is TGCGCCAGCAGCTTGGAGCCGACAACTAATGAAAAACTGTTTTTT. The chain links TRBV5-1 to TRBJ1-4, with D uncertain. This CDR3 spans 15 amino acids. V shed 0 bases and J shed 0 bases, with 6 bases lying between them. Germline CDR1 is SGHRS and CDR2 is YFSETQ.

This chain links TRBV7-2 with TRBJ1-2; D is undetermined. There are 15 residues in the CDR3. CDR1 SGHTA and CDR2 FQGNSA come from the germline V gene. V dropped 2 bases and J dropped 2 bases, with 12 bases sitting between them. The CDR3 sequence: CASSLIHNSNYGYTF. The CDR3 DNA is TGTGCCAGCAGCTTAATTCACAATTCAAACTATGGCTACACCTTC.

The chain carries TRBV29-1 and TRBJ2-7, with D possibly TRBD1 on 6 matching bases. V gave up 5 bases and J gave up 4 bases, with 18 bases separating them. The CDR3 extends over 14 amino acids. Germline CDR1 reads SQVTM; CDR2 reads ANQGSEA. The CDR3 protein is CSVLPGQGIYEQYF. The CDR3 region has the DNA TGCAGCGTTCTTCCAGGGCAGGGGATATACGAGCAGTACTTC.

The chain has TRBV6-5 and TRBJ2-3, with TRBD1 matching over 9 bases. In germline, CDR1 is MNHEY, CDR2 SVGAGI. This CDR3 has 14 residues. The ends lost 6 bases at V and 3 bases at J; junction bases unmatched: 4. CDR3 nucleotide sequence: TGTGCCAGCAGACTACAGGGGGCAACAGATACGCAGTATTTT. Translated, it gives CASRLQGATDTQYF.

The V and J genes are TRBV1 and TRBJ1-1; the table gives TRBD1 as D, unverified against the DNA. TRBV1 is classified as a pseudogene. The CDR3 has 14 amino acids. The CDR3 bases are TGCACCAGCAGCCAAGATGGACAGAACACTGAAGCTTTCTTT. Its translation: CTSSQDGQNTEAFF.

The chain has TRBV25-1 and TRBJ1-3; D is undetermined. Germline V CDR1 and CDR2: MGHDK, SYGVNS. CDR3 length equals 13 residues. Trimming cost V 7 bases and J 4 bases, with 11 bases left between them. The CDR3 region is CASTPAVGNTIYF. In DNA form, the CDR3 reads TGTGCCAGCACCCCCGCGGTGGGAAACACCATATATTTT.

The table lists this clone with a few counts. The chain carries TRBV7-9 and TRBJ1-3, with a possible D match to TRBD1 (5 bases). The CDR3 covers 13 residues. Trimming pared 1 base from V and 7 bases from J, leaving 8 bases between. Germline CDR1 SEHNR, CDR2 FQNEAQ (reference sequence). As DNA, the CDR3 is TGTGCCAGCAGCTTAGACCAGGGCAACACCATATATTTT. Translated, it gives CASSLDQGNTIYF.

This chain connects TRBV15 to TRBJ1-1; no firm D call. Germline assignment: CDR1 LNHNV and CDR2 YYDKDF (reference sequence). The V gene lost 4 bases and the J gene lost 7 bases, with 16 bases spanning the gap. The CDR3 is 14 residues long. The CDR3 DNA sequence: TGTGCCACCAGCACCCGGGCGGGTGGGGATGAAGCTTTCTTT. Its translation is CATSTRAGGDEAFF.

This chain uses TRBV15 with TRBJ1-5; 7 nucleotides line up with TRBD1. This CDR3 is 15 amino acids long. Germline CDR1 and CDR2: LNHNV and YYDKDF (reference sequence). J lost 10 bases, V lost 7 bases, and 16 bases had no gene match. The CDR3 protein is CATTPSRDSGKPQHF. The CDR3 region has the DNA TGTGCCACCACCCCGTCCCGGGACAGTGGGAAACCCCAGCATTTT.

This sequence joins TRBV6-6 and TRBJ1-1; 8 bases fit TRBD1. With V trimmed by 5 bases and J by 1 base, 6 bases remained unmatched. The CDR3 spans 15 residues. CDR1 and CDR2 from the germline V gene are MNHNY and SVGAGI (reference sequence). The CDR3 spells CASSDNQGANTEAFF. The CDR3 DNA reads TGTGCCAGCAGTGACAACCAGGGGGCGAACACTGAAGCTTTCTTT.

The chain is built from TRBV28 and TRBJ1-1; D gene unclear. CDR3 length: 14 residues. CDR1 is MDHEN, CDR2 SYDVKM, per germline. V was cut by 5 bases and J by 4 bases, with 14 bases left in between. CDR3 amino acids: CASSPRTPGTEAFF. CDR3 nucleotide sequence: TGTGCCAGCAGTCCACGGACTCCAGGCACTGAAGCTTTCTTT.

This clone came up once. The chain employs TRBV28 and TRBJ1-1, with 7 bases matching TRBD1. The V and J ends lost 5 bases and 7 bases, in that order; junction bases with no gene match: 13. Germline values: CDR1 MDHEN, CDR2 SYDVKM. CDR3 length equals 15 residues. The DNA for the CDR3 is TGTGCCAGCAGTGGGGAAAAGAAGGGGGCCCTTGAAGCTTTCTTT. Translation gives CASSGEKKGALEAFF.

The chain uses TRBV7-2 and TRBJ1-2; 8 nucleotides align to TRBD1. This CDR3 comprises 13 residues. V trimming: 5 bases; J trimming: 5 bases; junction bases outside the gene matches: 4. Per the germline V gene, CDR1 is SGHTA and CDR2 is FQGNSA. The CDR3 coding sequence is TGTGCCAGCAGCCAGGACAGGGTGTATGGCTACACCTTC. Amino acids: CASSQDRVYGYTF.

The V gene is TRBV7-3, the J gene TRBJ2-1; D may be TRBD2 (6 bases). V was cut by 5 bases and J by 9 bases, with 26 bases left in between. Germline assignment: CDR1 SGHTA and CDR2 FQGTGA. The CDR3 covers 17 residues. The CDR3 spells CASSPDRGGAIRGEQFF. In nucleotides, the CDR3 is TGTGCCAGCAGCCCCGATCGGGGCGGGGCCATTCGGGGTGAGCAGTTCTTC.

This clone was seen only a few times. The chain uses TRBV15 and TRBJ2-6, with 8 bases fitting TRBD2. This CDR3 is 17 amino acids long. Germline V CDR1 and CDR2: LNHNV, YYDKDF (reference sequence). Trimming cost V 0 bases and J 1 base; bases outside gene matches: 2. DNA for the CDR3: TGTGCCACCAGCAGAGAACGGGAGGGGTCTGGGGCCAACGTCCTGACTTTC. It is translated as CATSREREGSGANVLTF.

The CDR3 spells CASSQVRLGTSGRVVGNEQFF. The CDR3 DNA reads TGCGCCAGCAGCCAAGTTAGACTTGGGACTAGCGGGAGAGTAGTAGGCAATGAGCAGTTCTTC. The chain links TRBV4-1 to TRBJ2-1; TRBD2 aligns across 14 bases. V dropped 1 base and J dropped 6; count of bases not matched to a gene: 17. CDR3 length: 21 amino acids. Germline V gene data show CDR1 as MGHRA and CDR2 as YSYEKL.